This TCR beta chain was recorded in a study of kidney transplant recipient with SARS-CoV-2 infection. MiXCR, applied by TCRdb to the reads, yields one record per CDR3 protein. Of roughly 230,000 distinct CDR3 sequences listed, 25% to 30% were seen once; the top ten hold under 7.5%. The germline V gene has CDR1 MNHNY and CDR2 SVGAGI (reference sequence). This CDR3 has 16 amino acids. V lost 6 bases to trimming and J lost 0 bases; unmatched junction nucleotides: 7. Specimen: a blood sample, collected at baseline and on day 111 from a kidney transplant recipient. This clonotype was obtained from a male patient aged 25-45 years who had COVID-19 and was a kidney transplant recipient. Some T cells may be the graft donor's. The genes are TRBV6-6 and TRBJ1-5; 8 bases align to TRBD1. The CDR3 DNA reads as TGTGCCAGCAGCAGGGAACAGGGGGATAGCAATCAGCCCCAGCATTTT. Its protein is CASSREQGDSNQPQHF.